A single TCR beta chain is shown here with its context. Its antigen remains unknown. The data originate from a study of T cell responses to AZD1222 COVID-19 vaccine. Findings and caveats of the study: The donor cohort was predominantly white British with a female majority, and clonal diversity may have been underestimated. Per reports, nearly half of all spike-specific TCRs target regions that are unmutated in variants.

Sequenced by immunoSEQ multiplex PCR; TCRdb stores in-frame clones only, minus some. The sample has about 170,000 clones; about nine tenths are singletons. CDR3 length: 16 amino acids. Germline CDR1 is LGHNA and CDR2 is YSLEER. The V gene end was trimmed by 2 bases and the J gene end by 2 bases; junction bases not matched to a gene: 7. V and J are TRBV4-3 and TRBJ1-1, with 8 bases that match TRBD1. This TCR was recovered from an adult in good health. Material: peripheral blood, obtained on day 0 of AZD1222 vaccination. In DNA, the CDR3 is TGCGCCAGCAGCCAAAGAGGGACAGGATCTAACACTGAAGCTTTCTTT. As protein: CASSQRGTGSNTEAFF.